This TCR beta chain was identified during a study of shared clonotypes between healthy human individuals (dated by TCRdb to about 2020). Looking at the study overall: The cohort comprised a couple of women and a few men aged 18 to 49 years. For each donor, CD4 naive and CD4 memory were each run on three plates, CD8 naive on two plates, and CD8 memory on one plate. The study deeply sequenced blood TCR repertoires of about 5 healthy adults to estimate repertoire size and the extent of clonotype sharing between individuals. To increase sequencing depth and limit assay-specific biases, different laboratories used diverse techniques to prepare libraries and sequence TCR repertoires. Each donor's leukapheresis produced roughly between roughly 0.85 and 10 billion PBMCs.

Using the deep immunoSEQ assay, TCR CDR3 regions were amplified from genomic DNA by multiplex PCR. For each cell subset, the extracted genomic DNA was distributed evenly across all wells of several immunoSEQ 96-well plates, and each plate served as one replicate. Each replicate PCR for sorted subsets received around 200 ng genomic DNA, equal to around 32,000 T cell genomes. The purified libraries were quantified using a Qubit 3.0 fluorometer, sized with a Bioanalyzer 2100, and then quantified again using the KAPA Library Quantification kit. Every immunoSEQ 96-well plate was sequenced on a separate single-read 150-cycle Illumina NextSeq 550 flow cell. For the original study's pipeline: Because the immunoSEQ output included only junctional sequences and no quality scores, the filtering could not be the same as the filtering used for full-length reads. To assign V/J genes and CDR3, sequences were annotated using PyIR, a Python wrapper for IgBLAST v1.9, with IMGT germline references. Reads with weak V/J assignments (E-value above 1e-6), missing CDR3, stop codons, out-of-frame junctions, or ambiguous translated residues were removed. V3J clonotypes were defined as sequences sharing an identical inferred V gene, J gene, and CDR3 amino acid sequence. Percentage overlap between repertoires was computed as shared unique clonotypes divided by the size of the smaller repertoire. Three approaches were used to assess repertoire richness: RTK rarefaction, the Chao1 estimator, and Recon v2.1 estimates of unobserved clonotypes. Generation probabilities for all TCRbeta clonotypes obtained by the gDNA method from a few donors were computed using OLGA. The table comes from immuneACCESS by way of TCRdb, which keeps in-frame sequences with V and J called. Part of the clones is missing from these tables; in studies checked, under half for an unresolved V gene and the rest for unknown reasons. That table gives V, J and clone size, and the DNA gave D and trimming. This sample comprises some 1,900,000 clones, roughly 94% of them detected only once. In total, the top ten clones hold 0.95% to 1.5% of the sample.

As to this clone: There is no known antigen for this receptor. No per-base quality is available; no much larger clone lies one base away.

CD8 naive samples were CD45RO-negative cells positively selected for CCR7, giving a CD45RA+CCR7+ population that excluded TemRA cells. The donors were healthy, HIV-negative adults with no recently reported acute infections or vaccinations. Every donor was a Caucasian adult living in Nashville, Tennessee, USA. Blood was collected by leukapheresis, and PBMCs were isolated by Ficoll-Histopaque density gradient centrifugation and then cryopreserved in liquid nitrogen vapor phase. Analytical flow cytometry was used to check the purity and quantity of every magnetically sorted T cell population. From each sorted fraction, genomic DNA was isolated and quantified by UV absorbance on a Nanodrop 2000c. Overall study results and their limits: Because the study included only a small number of donors, the genetic and exposure-history diversity represented was limited. Sampling was restricted to blood, and TCR repertoires in tissue are likely to differ from TCR repertoires in blood. When a handful of donors were compared, the shared fraction of clonotypes was about 5.2% for naive CD4, more than 3% for naive CD8, roughly 2.5% for memory CD4, and around 0.37% for memory CD8. Clonotypes shared by all four sorted-subset donors showed higher generation probabilities than non-shared clonotypes. Pairwise subsampling indicated that sequencing depth was expected to affect the degree of clonotype sharing among donors. Naive subsets generally had larger estimated clonotype richness than memory subsets did. Even with the large sequencing depth, rarefaction of the sorted-subset datasets indicated that sequencing was incomplete.

Sequencing was performed on naive CD8+ T cells sorted from blood. The cell subset or site label here, explained by the study, means: CD45RA+CCR7+. The clonotype was recovered from a man between 18 and 35 years old in good health.

The DNA sequence is given as TGTGCCAGCAGTGAACAGGGGGAGAGAGAGACCCAGTACTTC. The resulting protein is CASSEQGERETQYF. The V and J genes are TRBV6-1 and TRBJ2-5, with 7 central nucleotides matching TRBD1. Based on the germline V gene, the CDR1 and CDR2 sequences are MNHNS and SASEGT. The CDR3 goes from the cysteine to the phenylalanine over 14 residues. Only the CDR3 portion is preserved as DNA: 42 bases, with reading frame beginning at the first base. Unmatched junction bases come to 4, with V trimmed by 2 bases and J by 4 bases.